The 29 T cell receptor beta chains presented below share a single source sample, sequenced in a study of beta chain features in type 1 diabetes. The study reverse transcribed the entire isolated RNA, so it sequenced expressed TCRB transcripts. TCRdb's copy holds only in-frame clones and misses some; the assay was immunoSEQ multiplex PCR. The sample lists approximately 250,000 clones; 14% were seen once. Sample: naive CD4+ T cells from blood. These receptors came from a woman between 35 and 50 years old in good health.

The chain links TRBV5-4 to TRBJ1-2; D gene uncertain. The germline V gene has CDR1 SGHNT and CDR2 YYREEE (reference sequence). V was pared by 3 bases and J by 8 bases, with 14 bases between. The CDR3 runs to 13 residues. In DNA form, the CDR3 reads TGTGCCAGCAGCTCTGGCGGGGAAGGCGGCTACACCTTC. Its translation is CASSSGGEGGYTF.

The CDR3, as DNA: TGCGCCAGCAGCCATCCCGTCCGGGACAGGGTGACCTACGAGCAGTACTTC. It encodes CASSHPVRDRVTYEQYF. This chain links TRBV4-1 with TRBJ2-7, with 9 bases that match TRBD1. This CDR3 has 17 amino acids. After removal of 3 bases from V and 2 bases from J, the junction contained 11 bases not matched to a gene. CDR1 is MGHRA and CDR2 is YSYEKL in the germline V gene.

The rearrangement uses TRBV18 and TRBJ2-7; 8 nucleotides agree with TRBD1. The germline V gene has CDR1 KGHSH and CDR2 LQKENI. The CDR3 length is 14 residues. V dropped 2 bases and J dropped 7; count of bases not matched to a gene: 7. Written as DNA, the CDR3 is TGTGCCAGCTCACCAATGACAGGGGCAGGAGAGCAGTACTTC. Its translation is CASSPMTGAGEQYF.

This clone was counted only a few times. The chain employs TRBV7-9 and TRBJ1-5; 7 nucleotides align to TRBD1. Trimming cost V 4 bases and J 7 bases; bases outside gene matches: 7. CDR1 is SEHNR and CDR2 is FQNEAQ in the germline V gene (reference sequence). The CDR3 is 14 residues long. CDR3 region: CASSSQGPEQPQHF. DNA for the CDR3: TGTGCCAGCAGCTCACAGGGGCCGGAACAGCCCCAGCATTTT.

The chain has TRBV5-6 and TRBJ1-6, with TRBD1 matching over 8 bases. Germline CDR1 SGHDT, CDR2 YYEEEE. The CDR3 contains 15 residues. Germline trimming cut 3 bases from V and 10 bases from J; bases unmatched to any gene: 9. The CDR3 DNA is TGTGCCAGCAGCTCCGGACAGGGAGTGCAATCACCCCTCCACTTT. Translated: CASSSGQGVQSPLHF.

The chain couples TRBV4-1 to TRBJ1-5; 12 nucleotides line up with TRBD1. The CDR3 contains 16 residues. The V and J ends lost 3 bases and 4 bases, in that order; junction bases with no gene match: 4. Per germline, CDR1 MGHRA and CDR2 YSYEKL. CDR3 loop: CASSQPGQGANQPQHF. Here the CDR3 DNA reads TGCGCCAGCAGCCAGCCGGGACAGGGGGCGAATCAGCCCCAGCATTTT.

This clone has just a few counts. The chain carries TRBV29-1 and TRBJ2-5, with D perhaps TRBD1 (6 bases). The V and J ends lost 5 bases and 1 base respectively, with 17 bases between them. Germline V gene sequence: CDR1 SQVTM, CDR2 ANQGSEA. The CDR3 spans 15 residues. The DNA of the CDR3 is TGCAGCGTTCGGAACGCTCAGGGGATCCAAGAGACCCAGTACTTC. This sequence encodes CSVRNAQGIQETQYF.

This chain links TRBV5-1 with TRBJ1-2; D possibly corresponds to TRBD1 (6 bases). V gave up 4 bases and J gave up 4 bases, with 20 bases separating them. The germline gives CDR1 SGHRS, CDR2 YFSETQ. This CDR3 spans 16 amino acids. The CDR3, as DNA: TGCGCCAGCAGCGATACAGTCAGGGGTCTCGCCTATGGCTACACCTTC. Protein: CASSDTVRGLAYGYTF.

This rearrangement joins TRBV9 to TRBJ1-6; 8 bases line up with TRBD1. Germline V CDR1 and CDR2: SGDLS, YYNGEE. J was trimmed by 7 bases and V by 3 bases; bases with no gene match: 6. This CDR3 contains 15 residues. CDR3 loop: CASSEGTGSNSPLHF. DNA of the CDR3: TGTGCCAGCAGCGAGGGGACAGGCTCAAATTCACCCCTCCACTTT.

This clone was detected a few times. The chain links TRBV27 to TRBJ2-3; the D is unclear. V gave up 4 bases and J gave up 1 base, with 12 bases separating them. Germline CDR1 reads MNHEY; CDR2 reads SMNVEV (reference sequence). This CDR3 region has 15 residues. The DNA of the CDR3 is TGTGCCAGCAGTTACCGACTCCCCGGCACAGATACGCAGTATTTT. It specifies CASSYRLPGTDTQYF.

This clone was counted only a few times. The rearrangement links TRBV5-1 to TRBJ2-7; TRBD1 matches 9 bases. V was clipped by 4 bases and J by 2 bases; unmatched bases: 4. The CDR3 is made up of 14 amino acids. Germline V CDR1 and CDR2: SGHRS, YFSETQ. DNA of the CDR3: TGCGCCAGCAGCCCACGGGACAGGGCCTACGAGCAGTACTTC. It specifies CASSPRDRAYEQYF.

The chain is built from TRBV2 and TRBJ1-2, with D perhaps TRBD1 (6 bases). Trimming cost V 6 bases and J 4 bases, with 9 bases left between them. There are 12 residues in the CDR3. CDR1 is SNHLY, CDR2 FYNNEI, per germline. CDR3 sequence reads: CASRLDSYGYTF. In DNA form, the CDR3 reads TGTGCCAGCAGACTGGACAGCTATGGCTACACCTTC.

The gene calls are TRBV6-5 and TRBJ1-1; TRBD1 agrees at 7 bases. Trimming took 2 bases from V and 5 from J; bases not matched to a gene: 8. The germline V gene encodes CDR1 MNHEY and CDR2 SVGAGI. CDR3 length: 15 residues. The CDR3 sequence: CASSYGVTQGTEAFF. The CDR3 bases are TGTGCCAGCAGTTACGGGGTAACACAGGGGACTGAAGCTTTCTTT.

This chain links TRBV28 with TRBJ1-2; a possible D gene is TRBD1 (6 bases). Between the trimmed V and J ends, which lost 3 bases and 2 bases, there was a span of 13 bases. The CDR3 contains 15 residues. Looked up from germline, CDR1 is MDHEN and CDR2 is SYDVKM. CDR3 loop: CASSFRTANNYGYTF. For the CDR3, the DNA is TGTGCCAGCAGTTTTCGGACAGCAAACAACTATGGCTACACCTTC.

The chain combines TRBV18 with TRBJ2-5, with 7 bases that match TRBD2. The CDR3 length is 14 residues. Germline-derived CDR1 and CDR2 are KGHSH and LQKENI. J was trimmed by 0 bases and V by 4 bases; bases with no gene match: 2. CDR3 sequence (DNA): TGTGCCAGCTCACTTGGACTAGACCAAGAGACCCAGTACTTC. This sequence encodes CASSLGLDQETQYF.

The J gene is TRBJ1-1, the V gene TRBV6-5, with a tentative D call TRBD1 (6 bases). Germline lookup yields CDR1 MNHEY and CDR2 SVGAGI. V was shortened by 6 bases and J by 5 bases, with 19 bases between the two germline ends. This CDR3 has 15 residues. CDR3 nucleotide sequence: TGTGCCAGCAGATACGATCAGGGAAGGGGGACTGAAGCTTTCTTT. Protein: CASRYDQGRGTEAFF.

The chain combines TRBV7-6 with TRBJ2-7; 12 bases match TRBD2. The germline CDR1 and CDR2 sequences are SGHVS and FNYEAQ. V lost 3 bases, J lost 0 bases, and 9 bases stayed unmatched. The CDR3 is 18 amino acids. The CDR3, as DNA: TGTGCCAGCAGCTTCTCGGGGACTAGCGGGCTAAGCTCCTACGAGCAGTACTTC. Residues: CASSFSGTSGLSSYEQYF.

The chain has TRBV5-1 and TRBJ2-1; a weak D match, TRBD2 (5 bases). This CDR3 spans 14 amino acids. The V end lost 1 base, the J end lost 12 bases, and 17 bases lay between the germline ends. The germline V gene encodes CDR1 SGHRS and CDR2 YFSETQ. The CDR3 loop reads CASSLSDLLGGQFF. As DNA, the CDR3 is TGCGCCAGCAGCTTGTCTGACCTCTTAGGAGGGCAGTTCTTC.

The V call is TRBV2, the J call TRBJ2-5, with unresolved D. The CDR3 covers 13 residues. The germline CDR1 and CDR2 sequences are SNHLY and FYNNEI. V shed 6 bases and J shed 1 base, with 9 bases lying between them. The CDR3 spells CASRAQSQETQYF. CDR3 nucleotides: TGTGCCAGCAGGGCACAGAGCCAAGAGACCCAGTACTTC. Using reference TRBV2 and TRBJ2-5 for the parts outside the CDR3, the full variable domain is EPEVTQTPSHQVTQMGQEVILRCVPISNHLYFYWYRQILGQKVEFLVSFYNNEISEKSEIFDDQFSVERPDGSNFTLKIRSTKLEDSAMYFCASRAQSQETQYFGPGTRLLVL.

The chain is built from TRBV4-3 and TRBJ2-7; 7 nucleotides agree with TRBD2. Germline V gene lookup returns CDR1 LGHNA and CDR2 YSLEER. The CDR3 is made up of 13 amino acids. Trimming cost V 4 bases and J 4 bases; bases outside gene matches: 4. The CDR3 DNA sequence: TGCGCCAGCAGCCGGGGGGGAAGGTACGAGCAGTACTTC. This codes for CASSRGGRYEQYF.

This clone appeared a few times. The CDR3 nucleotides read TGTGCCAGCCCCGCGGATGAAAAACTGTTTTTT. Translating gives CASPADEKLFF. The chain has TRBV6-1 and TRBJ1-4; D gene uncertain. This CDR3 has 11 amino acids. Trimming pared 8 bases from V and 6 bases from J, leaving 7 bases between. CDR1 MNHNS and CDR2 SASEGT come from the germline V gene.

CDR3 nucleotide sequence: TGTGCCAGCAGCTTAGGCGGGACAGCCATGAACACTGAAGCTTTCTTT. Its protein is CASSLGGTAMNTEAFF. This rearrangement joins TRBV11-2 to TRBJ1-1, with 7 bases matching TRBD1. Germline assignment: CDR1 SGHAT and CDR2 FQNNGV. Trimming took 1 base from V and 0 from J; bases not matched to a gene: 5. The length of the CDR3 is 16 residues.

A few counts support this clone. The chain is built from TRBV12-5 and TRBJ1-6; D might be TRBD1 (6 bases). Deletions cut 5 bases from V and 14 bases from J, with 22 bases between. The CDR3 length is 15 residues. Germline CDR1 reads LGHNT; CDR2 reads FRNRAP. The CDR3: CASGVSDSRILTLHF. In DNA, the CDR3 is TGTGCTAGTGGTGTGTCGGACAGCCGAATTTTGACCCTCCACTTT.

This clone has a handful of counts. The chain employs TRBV9 and TRBJ2-1; TRBD1 is a possible D gene (6 bases). The CDR3 extends over 12 amino acids. Germline V gives CDR1 SGDLS, CDR2 YYNGEE. Between the trimmed V and J ends, which lost 1 base and 9 bases, there was a span of 8 bases. The CDR3 protein is CASSVSQGEQFF. CDR3 coding DNA: TGTGCCAGCAGCGTATCACAGGGTGAGCAGTTCTTC.

For the CDR3, the DNA is TGCGCCAGCAGCTTGAATCCAGGGATGGGCGGTCAGCCCCAGCATTTT. Translating gives CASSLNPGMGGQPQHF. The chain is built from TRBV5-1 and TRBJ1-5; possible D gene TRBD1, 5 bases. The CDR3 covers 16 residues. V shed 1 base and J shed 6 bases, with 17 bases lying between them. Germline CDR1 is SGHRS and CDR2 is YFSETQ.

The CDR3 loop reads CASSLRPGTSSYEQYF. The CDR3 DNA is TGTGCCAGCAGCTTACGCCCGGGTACCAGCTCCTACGAGCAGTACTTC. The chain uses TRBV11-2 and TRBJ2-7; no definite D call. The V end lost 2 bases, the J end lost 0 bases, and 14 bases lay between the germline ends. Looked up from germline, CDR1 is SGHAT and CDR2 is FQNNGV. The CDR3 has 16 residues.

This clone appeared a few times. This chain joins TRBV7-9 and TRBJ1-1; maybe TRBD1 (6 bases). Germline V gives CDR1 SEHNR, CDR2 FQNEAQ (reference sequence). The CDR3 sequence is 14 residues long. Trimming took 5 bases from V and 4 from J, leaving 14 bases between them. CDR3 residues: CASSLVGRGTEAFF. The CDR3 bases are TGTGCCAGCAGCCTCGTTGGCAGGGGCACTGAAGCTTTCTTT.

This clone came up once. The V call is TRBV11-2, the J call TRBJ1-5, with D tentatively TRBD1 (6 bases). The germline V gene encodes CDR1 SGHAT and CDR2 FQNNGV. Deletions cut 0 bases from V and 9 bases from J, with 12 bases between. The CDR3 has 14 residues. CDR3 bases: TGTGCCAGCAGCTTAGATCTAGGGGGTAGGCCCCAGCATTTT. Translating gives CASSLDLGGRPQHF.

This clone was picked up a small number of times. This chain connects TRBV6-5 to TRBJ1-2; D is undetermined. V was clipped by 2 bases and J by 2 bases, with 12 bases between them. The CDR3 length is 15 residues. Looked up from germline, CDR1 is MNHEY and CDR2 is SVGAGI. The CDR3, as DNA: TGTGCCAGCAGTTACGAGGGCAGATTCAACTATGGCTACACCTTC. This translates into CASSYEGRFNYGYTF.